This T cell receptor (beta chain) stems from a study of response to subunit inactivated influenza vaccine. From the RT-PCR reads, TCRdb called clonotypes with MiXCR, one entry per CDR3 protein. In the table there are almost 250,000 distinct CDR3 sequences, 9% to 15% of which are singletons. This CDR3 spans 13 amino acids. The V gene lost 0 bases and the J gene lost 3 bases, with 6 bases spanning the gap. Germline V gene data show CDR1 as ENHRY and CDR2 as SYGVKD. This receptor was taken from a middle-aged man who received an inactivated influenza vaccine. The chain combines TRBV10-3 with TRBJ2-7; D remains ambiguous. This sample comprised non-naive T cells sorted from PBMCs, obtained 14 days before vaccination. The CDR3 DNA reads TGTGCCATCAGTGAGTCACAAGACTACGAGCAGTACTTC. As protein: CAISESQDYEQYF.